A selection of T cell receptor beta chains follows, all from one sample in a study of T cell repertoires in cytomegalovirus infection. TCRdb ran MiXCR on the reads and lists one entry per CDR3 protein. The sample contains more than 150,000 distinct CDR3 sequences, roughly 27% of which appear only once. Sequenced input: PBMCs. Receptors originate from a human donor in good health (CMV status not recorded). Some clones in this sample may be carry-over from other donors' samples. Each CDR3 is given with its conserved first and last residue. A D gene is named only where the DNA matches it firmly. Only part of the rows carry a size: once, few, many, or a class if the clone is expanded.

CDR3nt: TGTGCCAGCAGACCAGGGACAGCCTTTAACTATGGCTACACCTTC
CDR3aa: CASRPGTAFNYGYTF
v_gene: TRBV6-5
abundance: once
d_gene: TRBD1
j_gene: TRBJ1-2

CDR3nt: TGTGCCAGCAGTTTACCTAGGAGCTCTGGGGCCAACGTCCTGACTTTC
CDR3aa: CASSLPRSSGANVLTF
v_gene: TRBV12-3/TRBV12-4
abundance: few
d_gene: .
j_gene: TRBJ2-6

CDR3nt: TGTGCCAGCAGCCCCGGACATAATCAGCCCCAGCATTTT
CDR3aa: CASSPGHNQPQHF
v_gene: TRBV5-6
abundance: .
d_gene: .
j_gene: TRBJ1-5

CDR3nt: TGTGCCAGCAGCTTAAGGGGAGTGGGACAGGGCAGCTCCTACGAGCAGTACTTC
CDR3aa: CASSLRGVGQGSSYEQYF
v_gene: TRBV7-2
abundance: many
d_gene: TRBD1
j_gene: TRBJ2-7

CDR3nt: TGCGCCAGCAGCTTGGTATCCGGGACTGGGGCCAACGTCCTGACTTTC
CDR3aa: CASSLVSGTGANVLTF
v_gene: TRBV5-1
abundance: .
d_gene: .
j_gene: TRBJ2-6

CDR3nt: TGCGCCAGCAGCCAGCCCTCTCAGGGAACGAGGGGTGGAAACACCATATATTTT
CDR3aa: CASSQPSQGTRGGNTIYF
v_gene: TRBV4-1
abundance: few
d_gene: .
j_gene: TRBJ1-3

CDR3nt: TGCAGCGTTGAGGGGGGGGCTAACTATGGCTACACCTTC
CDR3aa: CSVEGGANYGYTF
v_gene: TRBV29-1
abundance: .
d_gene: .
j_gene: TRBJ1-2

CDR3nt: TGTGCCAGTAGTATAGAGGGGAGCTCCTACAATGAGCAGTTCTTC
CDR3aa: CASSIEGSSYNEQFF
v_gene: TRBV19
abundance: .
d_gene: .
j_gene: TRBJ2-1

CDR3nt: TGTGCCAGCAGCTTCCTCCAGGGAGGCGACACCGGGGAGCTGTTTTTT
CDR3aa: CASSFLQGGDTGELFF
v_gene: TRBV6-1
abundance: many
d_gene: .
j_gene: TRBJ2-2

CDR3nt: TGTGCCAGCAGTGAAGGTCATGAGGGGGAGACCCAGTACTTC
CDR3aa: CASSEGHEGETQYF
v_gene: TRBV2
abundance: few
d_gene: .
j_gene: TRBJ2-5

CDR3nt: TGTGCCAGCAGCCTTCAATCCGTCAGGAACACTGAAGCTTTCTTT
CDR3aa: CASSLQSVRNTEAFF
v_gene: TRBV14
abundance: .
d_gene: .
j_gene: TRBJ1-1

CDR3nt: TGCAGTGCTAGATCAGGGACAGGGGTTGGTCAGCCCCAGCATTTT
CDR3aa: CSARSGTGVGQPQHF
v_gene: TRBV20-1
abundance: few
d_gene: TRBD1
j_gene: TRBJ1-5

CDR3nt: TGTGCCAGTAAGGAAGCGGGGCCTAACACCGGGGAGCTGTTTTTT
CDR3aa: CASKEAGPNTGELFF
v_gene: TRBV19
abundance: few
d_gene: TRBD2
j_gene: TRBJ2-2

CDR3nt: TGTGCCAGCAGCCCGACAGTCTCTGGAAACACCATATATTTT
CDR3aa: CASSPTVSGNTIYF
v_gene: TRBV12-3/TRBV12-4
abundance: .
d_gene: .
j_gene: TRBJ1-3

CDR3nt: TGTGCCAGCAGTTTCGGGACAGGGCCCAATCAGCCCCAGCATTTT
CDR3aa: CASSFGTGPNQPQHF
v_gene: TRBV12-3/TRBV12-4
abundance: .
d_gene: TRBD1
j_gene: TRBJ1-5

CDR3nt: TGCGCCAGCAGCCTGGGGACTAGCGGGGGGGCCGGCACAGATACGCAGTATTTT
CDR3aa: CASSLGTSGGAGTDTQYF
v_gene: TRBV4-1
abundance: .
d_gene: TRBD2
j_gene: TRBJ2-3

CDR3nt: TGTGCCAGCTCACCTAATGGACAGGGAGGTTTGGGACAGCCCCAGCATTTT
CDR3aa: CASSPNGQGGLGQPQHF
v_gene: TRBV18
abundance: .
d_gene: TRBD1
j_gene: TRBJ1-5

CDR3nt: TGTGCCAGCAGGAAAACAGGGATCAGGGGCTACACCTTC
CDR3aa: CASRKTGIRGYTF
v_gene: TRBV6-5
abundance: .
d_gene: .
j_gene: TRBJ1-2

CDR3nt: TGTGCCAGTAGCGCCGCGGGGCTCCAGCTTACATACAATGAGCAGTTCTTC
CDR3aa: CASSAAGLQLTYNEQFF
v_gene: TRBV19
abundance: few
d_gene: .
j_gene: TRBJ2-1

CDR3nt: TGCGCCAGCAGCTGGACAGGTCGAGGTGATGAAAAACTGTTTTTT
CDR3aa: CASSWTGRGDEKLFF
v_gene: TRBV5-1
abundance: .
d_gene: TRBD1
j_gene: TRBJ1-4

CDR3nt: TGCAGTGCTAGAGTCCCTCTCGGGAAGGGAGGAAACACCATATATTTT
CDR3aa: CSARVPLGKGGNTIYF
v_gene: TRBV20-1
abundance: .
d_gene: .
j_gene: TRBJ1-3

CDR3nt: TGCAGCGTTGAGGGGCGGCAGAACACTGAAGCTTTCTTT
CDR3aa: CSVEGRQNTEAFF
v_gene: TRBV29-1
abundance: .
d_gene: .
j_gene: TRBJ1-1

CDR3nt: TGTGCCAGCAGTGAAGACGTTGCAACTAATGAAAAACTGTTTTTT
CDR3aa: CASSEDVATNEKLFF
v_gene: TRBV2
abundance: .
d_gene: .
j_gene: TRBJ1-4

CDR3nt: TGTGCTAGTGGTTTGCTTCCCGAGTCCTACGAGCAGTACTTC
CDR3aa: CASGLLPESYEQYF
v_gene: TRBV12-5
abundance: few
d_gene: .
j_gene: TRBJ2-7

CDR3nt: TGTGCCAGCAGCTCTACCGACAGGGGGAATAATCAGCCCCAGCATTTT
CDR3aa: CASSSTDRGNNQPQHF
v_gene: TRBV7-8
abundance: .
d_gene: TRBD1
j_gene: TRBJ1-5

CDR3nt: TGTGCCAGCAGGTCGTACACTAACTATGGCTACACCTTC
CDR3aa: CASRSYTNYGYTF
v_gene: TRBV27
abundance: .
d_gene: .
j_gene: TRBJ1-2